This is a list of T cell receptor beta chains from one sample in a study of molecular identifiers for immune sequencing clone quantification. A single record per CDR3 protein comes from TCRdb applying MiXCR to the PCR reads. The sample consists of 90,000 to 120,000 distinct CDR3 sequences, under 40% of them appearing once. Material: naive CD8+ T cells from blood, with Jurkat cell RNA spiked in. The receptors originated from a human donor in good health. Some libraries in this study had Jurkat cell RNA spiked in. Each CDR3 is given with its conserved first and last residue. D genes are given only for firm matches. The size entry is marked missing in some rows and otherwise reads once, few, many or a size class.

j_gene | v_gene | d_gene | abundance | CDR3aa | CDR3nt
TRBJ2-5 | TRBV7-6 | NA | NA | CASSLSQGLQGTQYF | TGTGCCAGCAGCTTATCCCAGGGACTTCAAGGGACCCAGTACTTC
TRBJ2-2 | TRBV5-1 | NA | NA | CASRLNSTGELFF | TGCGCCAGCAGATTAAATTCGACCGGGGAGCTGTTTTTT
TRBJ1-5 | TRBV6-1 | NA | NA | CASSDLGSSQPQHF | TGTGCCAGCAGTGATTTGGGGAGTTCCCAGCCCCAGCATTTT
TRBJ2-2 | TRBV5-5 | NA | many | CASSLGGFNTGELFF | TGTGCCAGCAGCTTAGGGGGGTTCAACACCGGGGAGCTGTTTTTT
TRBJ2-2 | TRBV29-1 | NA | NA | CSAPQGGTGELFF | TGCAGCGCACCTCAGGGTGGAACCGGGGAGCTGTTTTTT
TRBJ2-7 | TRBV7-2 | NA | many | CASSLAPREQYF | TGTGCCAGCAGCTTAGCCCCAAGGGAGCAGTACTTC
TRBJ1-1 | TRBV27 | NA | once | CASSLRARNTETFF | TGTGCCAGCAGTTTGAGGGCCAGAAACACTGAAACTTTCTTT
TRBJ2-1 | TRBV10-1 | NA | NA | CASREARSNNEQIF | TGCGCCAGCCGTGAGGCAAGGAGCAACAATGAGCAGATCTTC
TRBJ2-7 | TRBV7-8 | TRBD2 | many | CASSFLAGGYEQYF | TGTGCCAGCAGCTTTCTAGCGGGAGGGTACGAGCAGTACTTC
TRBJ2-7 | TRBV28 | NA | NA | CASSSPWGAPRYERYF | TGTGCCAGCAGTTCCCCATGGGGGGCGCCGCGCTACGAGCGGTACTTC
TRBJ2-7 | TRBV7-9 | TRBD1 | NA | CVSSMPGQIYEQYF | TGTGTCAGCAGCATGCCGGGACAGATCTACGAGCAGTACTTC
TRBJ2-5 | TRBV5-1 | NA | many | CASSLVGTGGETQYF | TGCGCCAGCAGCTTGGTTGGCACCGGGGGCGAGACCCAGTACTTC
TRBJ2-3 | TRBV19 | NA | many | CASARGPDTQYF | TGTGCCAGCGCGAGAGGTCCAGATACGCAGTATTTT
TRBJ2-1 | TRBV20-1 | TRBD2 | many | CSARAGGAEQFF | TGCAGTGCTAGAGCCGGGGGGGCTGAGCAGTTCTTC
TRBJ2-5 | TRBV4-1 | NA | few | CASQETQYF | TGCGCCAGCCAGGAGACCCAGTACTTC
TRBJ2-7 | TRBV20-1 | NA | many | CSARDVLKVQGGYEQYF | TGCAGTGCTAGAGATGTCTTAAAGGTGCAGGGCGGCTACGAGCAGTACTTC
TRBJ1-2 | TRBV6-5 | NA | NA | CASSYDLGSLEGYTF | TGTGCCAGCAGTTACGACCTGGGATCCTTAGAAGGCTACACCTTC
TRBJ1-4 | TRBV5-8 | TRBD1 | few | CASSAGQGGYNEKLFF | TGTGCCAGCAGCGCGGGACAGGGCGGTTACAATGAAAAACTGTTTTTT
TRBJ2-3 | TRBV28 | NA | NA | CAGRAADFPTDTQYF | TGTGCCGGCAGGGCAGCGGACTTTCCCACAGATACGCAGTATTTT
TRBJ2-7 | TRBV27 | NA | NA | CASNPSAGPPYEQYF | TGTGCCAGCAATCCCTCGGCAGGACCCCCCTACGAGCAGTACTTC
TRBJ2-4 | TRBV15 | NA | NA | CATSRVSRDRDIQYF | TGTGCCACCAGCAGAGTAAGCAGGGATCGAGACATTCAGTACTTC
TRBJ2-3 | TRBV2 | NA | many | CASSDFNTQYF | TGTGCCAGCAGTGATTTCAATACGCAGTATTTT
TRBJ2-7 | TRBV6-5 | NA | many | CASAASDYEQYF | TGTGCCAGCGCGGCGTCCGACTACGAGCAGTACTTC
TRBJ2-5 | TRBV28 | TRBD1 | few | CASSFPGQDPLETQYF | TGTGCCAGCAGTTTCCCCGGACAGGACCCTTTAGAGACCCAGTACTTC
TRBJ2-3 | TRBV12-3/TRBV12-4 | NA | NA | CAVPSRADTQYF | TGTGCCGTACCATCAAGGGCAGATACGCAGTATTTT
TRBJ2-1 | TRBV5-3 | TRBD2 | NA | CASSPGTIVHNEQFF | TGTGCCAGCAGTCCCGGGACTATCGTCCACAATGAGCAGTTCTTC
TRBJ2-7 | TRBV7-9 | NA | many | CASSLTGQTYEQYF | TGTGCCAGCAGCTTAACCGGGCAGACCTACGAGCAGTACTTC
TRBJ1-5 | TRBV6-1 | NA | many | CAIVGFGSNQPQHF | TGTGCAATCGTGGGGTTCGGGAGCAATCAGCCCCAGCATTTT
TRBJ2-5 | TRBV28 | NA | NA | CASSPRGLETQYF | TGTGCCAGCAGTCCCAGAGGACTAGAGACCCAGTACTTC
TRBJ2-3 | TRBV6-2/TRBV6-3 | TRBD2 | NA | CASSYFVGASGPPPTGDTQYF | TGTGCCAGCAGTTACTTTGTAGGGGCTAGCGGTCCCCCTCCCACGGGAGATACGCAGTATTTT
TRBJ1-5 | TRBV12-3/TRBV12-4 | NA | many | CASSLGGINQPQHF | TGTGCCAGCAGTCTTGGGGGGATTAATCAGCCCCAGCATTTT
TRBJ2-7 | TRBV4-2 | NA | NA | CASSQESGTIPSEQYF | TGTGCCAGCAGCCAGGAATCCGGGACGATTCCCTCCGAGCAGTACTTC
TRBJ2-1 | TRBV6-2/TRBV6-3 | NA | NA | CASNLGYEQFF | TGTGCCAGCAATCTAGGCTATGAGCAGTTCTTC
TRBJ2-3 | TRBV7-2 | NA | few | CASSLAEIDTQYF | TGTGCCAGCAGCTTAGCGGAAATAGATACGCAGTATTTT
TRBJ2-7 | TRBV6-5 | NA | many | CASSYGRGVPYEQYF | TGTGCCAGCAGTTACGGCAGGGGGGTGCCCTACGAGCAGTACTTC
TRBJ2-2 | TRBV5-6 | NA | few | CASSFQLVSDTGELFF | TGTGCCAGCAGCTTCCAACTAGTTTCAGACACCGGGGAGCTGTTTTTT
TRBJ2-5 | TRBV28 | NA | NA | CASSLPFGRETQYF | TGTGCCAGCAGTTTACCTTTCGGCCGAGAGACCCAGTACTTC
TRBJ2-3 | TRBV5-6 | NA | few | CASSFPSGDTDTQYF | TGTGCCAGCAGCTTTCCGTCAGGGGACACAGATACGCAGTATTTT
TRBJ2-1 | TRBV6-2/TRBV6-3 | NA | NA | CASTAGGEQFF | TGTGCCAGCACGGCGGGCGGTGAGCAGTTCTTC
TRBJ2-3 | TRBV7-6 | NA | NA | CASSTTSSALDTQKF | TGTGCCAGCAGCACAACGAGTAGCGCTCTAGATACGCAGAAATTT
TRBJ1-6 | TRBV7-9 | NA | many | CASSPTDSPLHF | TGTGCCAGCAGCCCAACAGATTCACCCCTCCACTTT
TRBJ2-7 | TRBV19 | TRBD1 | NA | CASSPGQGDYEQYF | TGTGCCAGTAGTCCTGGACAGGGGGACTACGAGCAGTACTTC
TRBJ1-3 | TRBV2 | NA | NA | CACSGFGNTIYF | TGTGCCTGCAGTGGCTTCGGTAACACCATATATTTT
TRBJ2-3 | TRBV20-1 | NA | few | CSANGEGPDTQYF | TGCAGTGCCAACGGCGAGGGGCCAGATACGCAGTATTTT
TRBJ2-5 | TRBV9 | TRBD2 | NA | CASSVAGGLAGEETQYF | TGTGCCAGCAGCGTAGCTGGGGGACTAGCGGGAGAAGAGACCCAGTACTTC
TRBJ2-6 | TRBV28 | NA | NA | CASRWTGANVLTF | TGTGCCAGCAGGTGGACTGGGGCCAACGTCCTGACTTTC
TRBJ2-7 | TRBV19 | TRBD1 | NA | CASSITGTAASYGQYF | TGTGCCAGTAGTATTACCGGGACAGCGGCTTCCTACGGGCAGTACTTC
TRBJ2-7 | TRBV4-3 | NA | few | CASSQYGLGNYEQYF | TGCGCCAGCAGCCAATATGGTCTGGGGAACTACGAGCAGTACTTC
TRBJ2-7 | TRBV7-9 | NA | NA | CASSPGEGISYEQYF | TGTGCCAGCAGCCCCGGAGAGGGGATTTCCTACGAGCAGTACTTC
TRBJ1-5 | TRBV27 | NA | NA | CASTPTGAPFGNQPPHF | TGTGCCAGCACCCCTACGGGGGCCCCGTTCGGTAATCAGCCCCCGCATTTT
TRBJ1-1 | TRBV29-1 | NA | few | CSVVKQPNMNTEAFF | TGCAGCGTTGTGAAACAGCCTAACATGAACACTGAAGCTTTCTTT
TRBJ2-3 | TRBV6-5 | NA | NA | CASSSSTDTRYF | TGTGCCAGCTCCTCTAGCACAGATACGCGGTATTTT
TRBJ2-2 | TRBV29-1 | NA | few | CSVGAANTGELFF | TGCAGCGTTGGGGCAGCGAACACCGGGGAGCTGTTTTTT